Listed here are 22 T cell receptor beta chains from one sample, sequenced in a study of T cell responses to AZD1222 COVID-19 vaccine. Generated by immunoSEQ multiplex PCR, the TCRdb table keeps only in-frame clones and is missing some. The sample holds about 130,000 clones, around 84% seen once. The sample consisted of peripheral blood, taken on day 0 of AZD1222 vaccination. The receptors were gathered from an adult in good health.

V and J are TRBV28 and TRBJ1-5; 8 positions match TRBD1. Trimming took 4 bases from V and 5 from J; bases not matched to a gene: 22. This CDR3 spans 20 amino acids. Germline CDR1 is MDHEN and CDR2 is SYDVKM. The CDR3 is CASSSPPFFSGQGRDQPQHF. The CDR3 nucleotides are TGTGCCAGCAGTTCACCCCCCTTCTTTTCCGGACAGGGACGAGATCAGCCCCAGCATTTT.

The rearrangement uses TRBV5-1 and TRBJ1-5, with D maybe TRBD1 (5 bases). CDR3 length: 14 amino acids. Per the germline V gene, CDR1 is SGHRS and CDR2 is YFSETQ. The V gene lost 0 bases and the J gene lost 4 bases, with 8 bases spanning the gap. CDR3 sequence: CASSLGGGNQPQHF. CDR3 bases: TGCGCCAGCAGCTTGGGCGGGGGAAATCAGCCCCAGCATTTT.

The rearrangement joins TRBV18 to TRBJ2-5, with 11 bases lining up with TRBD1. From germline, CDR1 is KGHSH and CDR2 LQKENI. CDR3 size: 15 residues. J gave up 4 bases and V 8 bases, and 9 bases lay outside the gene matches. CDR3 loop: CASTAGTGGSETQYF. CDR3 in DNA: TGTGCCAGCACCGCCGGGACAGGGGGTTCAGAGACCCAGTACTTC.

This CDR3 reads CASSQEGEGNNQPQHF. The CDR3 bases are TGTGCCAGCAGCCAAGAAGGCGAGGGGAACAATCAGCCCCAGCATTTT. The rearrangement joins TRBV4-2 to TRBJ1-5, with D possibly TRBD1 on 5 matching bases. This CDR3 contains 16 residues. Germline V gene sequence: CDR1 LGHNA, CDR2 YNFKEQ. V lost 0 bases and J lost 3, with 12 bases in between.

This rearrangement joins TRBV6-5 to TRBJ1-2, with D uncertain. The CDR3 is made up of 15 amino acids. V was trimmed by 0 bases and J by 4 bases, leaving 12 bases between them. The germline gives CDR1 MNHEY, CDR2 SVGAGI. The CDR3 loop is CASSYSVTSPYGYTF. The CDR3 region has the DNA TGTGCCAGCAGTTACTCGGTAACGAGCCCCTATGGCTACACCTTC.

The sample holds a few counts of this clone. This chain joins TRBV13 and TRBJ1-4; possible D gene TRBD1, 6 bases. CDR3 size: 16 residues. Germline assignment: CDR1 PRHDT and CDR2 FYEKMQ (reference sequence). Trimming left V 4 bases short and J 7 bases short, with 19 bases between. CDR3 coding DNA: TGTGCCAGCAGCTCCCCCCACCTTGGGGGCCCTGAAAAACTGTTTTTT. As protein: CASSSPHLGGPEKLFF.

V is TRBV5-1 and J is TRBJ1-1; 8 bases are a match to TRBD1. The V segment lost 4 bases and the J segment 3 bases; nucleotides outside the gene matches: 8. CDR1 is SGHRS, CDR2 YFSETQ, per germline. This CDR3 comprises 15 residues. The CDR3 sequence is CASSLRTGSYTEAFF. CDR3 in DNA: TGCGCCAGCAGCCTCAGGACAGGGTCCTACACTGAAGCTTTCTTT.

This chain connects TRBV15 to TRBJ1-5; possible D gene TRBD1, 5 bases. The germline V and J ends were trimmed by 6 bases and 2 bases, with 14 bases remaining between them. The CDR3 contains 15 residues. CDR1 and CDR2 (germline): LNHNV, YYDKDF (reference sequence). CDR3 amino acids: CATREHVQGNQPQHF. CDR3 DNA: TGTGCCACCAGAGAACATGTACAGGGCAATCAGCCCCAGCATTTT.

The V gene is TRBV10-2, the J gene TRBJ1-5; TRBD1 is a possible D gene (5 bases). The CDR3 has 14 amino acids. V lost 10 bases and J lost 1, with 14 bases in between. Per the germline V gene, CDR1 is WSHSY and CDR2 is SAAADI. The CDR3 loop reads CATKGRDSNQPQHF. DNA of the CDR3: TGCGCCACCAAGGGGAGGGACAGCAATCAGCCCCAGCATTTT.

The J gene is TRBJ2-2, the V gene TRBV7-6; 9 positions match TRBD2. V shed 4 bases and J 7 bases; nucleotides not matched to a gene: 13. The CDR3 is made up of 17 amino acids. The germline CDR1 and CDR2 sequences are SGHVS and FNYEAQ. CDR3 in amino acids: CASSSRRRGGRDGELFF. The CDR3 DNA is TGTGCCAGCAGCTCCCGGCGGCGGGGGGGCCGGGACGGGGAGCTGTTTTTT.

The chain uses TRBV27 and TRBJ2-7; perhaps TRBD1 as D (7 bases). This CDR3 contains 13 residues. Germline V gene lookup returns CDR1 MNHEY and CDR2 SMNVEV (reference sequence). V lost 6 bases, J lost 7 bases, and 16 bases lay in between. The CDR3 DNA sequence: TGTGCCAGCAGCCACGAGGGGGCGGGAGAGCAGTACTTC. Protein: CASSHEGAGEQYF.

The chain combines TRBV30 with TRBJ1-4; 11 bases agree with TRBD1. The CDR3 totals 16 residues. Germline loops: CDR1 GTSNPN, CDR2 SVGIG (reference sequence). Losses at the gene ends were 0 bases for V and 3 bases for J; bases not matched to a gene: 3. The CDR3 sequence: CAWSVGQGVSNEKLFF. The CDR3 DNA follows: TGTGCCTGGAGTGTGGGACAGGGGGTATCTAATGAAAAACTGTTTTTT.

Written as DNA, the CDR3 is TGTGCCAGCAGCTACAGCCGCTATGAGCAGTTCTTC. It translates to CASSYSRYEQFF. The rearrangement links TRBV7-2 to TRBJ2-1; D gene uncertain. Germline CDR1 reads SGHTA; CDR2 reads FQGNSA. The CDR3 length is 12 residues. V lost 4 bases, J lost 8 bases, and 9 bases lay in between.

The chain joins TRBV2 to TRBJ2-1; 12 nucleotides line up with TRBD2. The V and J ends lost 4 bases and 9 bases, in that order; junction bases with no gene match: 7. CDR3 size: 15 residues. Germline values: CDR1 SNHLY, CDR2 FYNNEI. The CDR3 coding sequence is TGTGCCAGCAGTGGACTAGCGGGGGACGGGGTTGAGCAGTTCTTC. Translation: CASSGLAGDGVEQFF.

CDR3 in amino acids: CASSSRNTYNEQFF. The DNA for the CDR3 is TGTGCCAGCAGCTCCCGCAATACCTACAATGAGCAGTTCTTC. The rearrangement joins TRBV5-8 to TRBJ2-1; D uncertain. The CDR3 sequence is 14 residues long. The germline CDR1 and CDR2 sequences are SGHTS and YDEGEE. Trimming removed 3 bases from V and 2 bases from J, with 9 bases in between.

V and J are TRBV5-4 and TRBJ2-3, with TRBD2 as a possible D gene (6 bases). The CDR3 spans 15 residues. V was cut by 1 base and J by 5 bases, with 14 bases left in between. CDR1 and CDR2 (germline): SGHNT, YYREEE (reference sequence). DNA for the CDR3: TGTGCCAGCAGCTTGCAGGGTCTGGGAGGAGATACGCAGTATTTT. This gives the protein CASSLQGLGGDTQYF.

This rearrangement joins TRBV6-5 to TRBJ1-2; TRBD1 aligns across 12 bases. Trimming took 4 bases from V and 8 from J; bases not matched to a gene: 8. In germline, CDR1 is MNHEY, CDR2 SVGAGI. This CDR3 spans 15 amino acids. CDR3 sequence (DNA): TGTGCCAGCAGTTCCCGGGACAGGGGGCTCGGGGGCTACACCTTC. Translating it yields CASSSRDRGLGGYTF.

The V gene is TRBV29-1, the J gene TRBJ2-3; D gene unclear. The ends were cut back, 8 bases at V and 1 base at J, with 10 bases in the middle. This CDR3 contains 12 residues. Germline CDR1 reads SQVTM; CDR2 reads ANQGSEA. The chain's CDR3 is CSLTVGTDTQYF. CDR3 nucleotide sequence: TGCAGCCTTACGGTGGGCACAGATACGCAGTATTTT.

This clone showed up just a few times. The chain links TRBV3-1 (or the pseudogene TRBV3-2) to TRBJ1-5, with a weak D call TRBD1 (6 bases). CDR1 is LGHDT, CDR2 YNNKEL, per germline (reference sequence). V gave up 0 bases and J gave up 6 bases, with 21 bases separating them. The CDR3 consists of 18 residues. The CDR3 sequence: CASSQDPAGVGASQPQHF. CDR3 nucleotide sequence: TGTGCCAGCAGCCAAGATCCGGCCGGGGTGGGGGCTAGTCAGCCCCAGCATTTT.

The chain joins TRBV10-3 to TRBJ2-1, with TRBD2 matching over 14 bases. Germline V gene lookup returns CDR1 ENHRY and CDR2 SYGVKD. The V and J ends lost 8 bases and 2 bases, in that order; junction bases with no gene match: 11. The CDR3 consists of 18 residues. DNA for the CDR3: TGTGCCATCGGTCGTGGGACTAGCGGGGGCTCACCCTACAATGAGCAGTTCTTC. Its translation: CAIGRGTSGGSPYNEQFF.

V gene TRBV2 combines with J gene TRBJ1-2; D is undetermined. Germline values: CDR1 SNHLY, CDR2 FYNNEI. V was clipped by 0 bases and J by 4 bases, with 12 bases between them. The CDR3 is 15 residues long. CDR3 sequence (DNA): TGTGCCAGCAGTGAAGCGCTCGGCAGGTCCTATGGCTACACCTTC. This gives the protein CASSEALGRSYGYTF.

CDR3 in DNA: TGTGCCAGCAGCTTGGGGGGCGCCAGGGGTGGTGAGCAGTACTTC. Translation gives CASSLGGARGGEQYF. The chain uses TRBV13 and TRBJ2-7; D might be TRBD1 or TRBD2, each matching 6 bases. With 3 bases removed from V and 7 bases from J, the gap between germline ends came to 19 bases. The CDR3 is 15 amino acids. CDR1 and CDR2 (germline): PRHDT, FYEKMQ (reference sequence).